This T cell receptor beta chain was retrieved from a study of cytomegalovirus exposure and HLA in healthy donors. In the study overall: Early release data held approximately 81 million unique TCRs from HLA-typed donors. The study's findings and limits: When a later analysis was performed, an Asian-associated ancestry cluster reportedly had fewer N-insertions than the roughly 700-donor mean. Some segments of the V type, notably TRBV6-2 and TRBV6-3, were excluded as indistinguishable. Most CMV-associated TCR beta chains were later found to appear HLA-restricted.

The PCR was carried out with 60 Vbeta primers and 13 Jbeta primers. Measured with immunoSEQ multiplex PCR; TCRdb has only the in-frame clones, and not every one. The repertoire holds 150,000 to 200,000 clones, with approximately 85% as singletons. The CDR3 totals 13 residues. Per germline, CDR1 MRHNA and CDR2 SNTAGT. With 10 bases removed from V and 7 bases from J, the gap between germline ends came to 19 bases. Concerning this clone itself: Its antigen is currently unknown.

Sequenced sample: PBMCs. The gene calls are TRBV6-4 and TRBJ1-2; D perhaps matches TRBD1 (5 bases). This clonotype was sampled from a man in his fifties or sixties in good health and CMV-seropositive. The CDR3 here is CATRENLGGGYTF. CDR3 DNA sequence: TGTGCCACCAGGGAGAATCTAGGCGGTGGCTACACCTTC.